The rows below give T cell receptor beta chains drawn from one sample of a study of T cell repertoires in cytomegalovirus infection. A single record per CDR3 protein comes from TCRdb applying MiXCR to the reads. The data hold approximately 910,000 distinct CDR3 sequences, with about 33% observed a single time. Antigen specificity for these receptors is unknown. This specimen was cultured CD8+ T cells from PBMCs, taken from culture after CMV antigen stimulation. These receptors originate from a human donor in good health (CMV status not recorded). Some clones in this sample may be carry-over from other donors' samples. Each CDR3 is given with its conserved first and last residue. D genes are given only for firm matches. Size values are once, few and many counts, or a class for expanded clones, and some rows have none.

v_call	d_call	j_call	clone_size	cdr3_nt	cdr3_aa
TRBV11-3	-	TRBJ2-1	few	TGTGCCAGCAGCTTAGGGGTAGGCAGTAGCTCCTACAATGAGCAGTTCTTC	CASSLGVGSSSYNEQFF
TRBV12-3/TRBV12-4	-	TRBJ1-1	-	TGTGCCAGCAGTCGGACCTCTCAGGGGAGGGACACTGAAGCTTTCTTT	CASSRTSQGRDTEAFF
TRBV5-6	TRBD1	TRBJ2-7	-	TGTGCCAGCAGCTGGAACAGGGACAGAACCTACGAGCAGTACTTC	CASSWNRDRTYEQYF
TRBV5-1	TRBD2	TRBJ2-1	-	TGCGCCAGCAGCTCCCCCTCCGGGACTAGCTCCTACAATGAGCAGTTCTTC	CASSSPSGTSSYNEQFF
TRBV7-2	TRBD2	TRBJ2-3	many	TGTGCCAGCAGCTTAGTAGGTGGGGGAGGGGATACGCAGTATTTT	CASSLVGGGGDTQYF
TRBV7-6	-	TRBJ1-4	-	TGTGCCAGCAGTAAGGTGTCTAATGAAAAACTGTTTTTT	CASSKVSNEKLFF
TRBV10-3	TRBD1	TRBJ2-7	-	TGTGCCACCCTGGACAGGAAGATCTACGAGCAGTACTTC	CATLDRKIYEQYF
TRBV20-1	-	TRBJ1-2	once	TGCAGTGCTACAATGGACGGGGAAGGGGACTATGGCTACACCTTC	CSATMDGEGDYGYTF
TRBV7-9	-	TRBJ1-6	-	TGTGCCAGCAGATCGGGGGCCGGAGATAATTCACCCCTCCACTTT	CASRSGAGDNSPLHF
TRBV6-5	TRBD2	TRBJ2-1	-	TGTGCCAGCACTCCGGGGCGGGGGGGCGGTAATGAGCAGTTCTTC	CASTPGRGGGNEQFF
TRBV7-6	-	TRBJ2-5	many	TGTGCCAGCAGCTTAAGTCTGGGGCAAGAGACCCAGTACTTC	CASSLSLGQETQYF
TRBV12-3/TRBV12-4	-	TRBJ2-3	-	TGTGCCAGCACCCTCGATTTAGATACGCAGTATTTT	CASTLDLDTQYF
TRBV6-6	TRBD1	TRBJ1-6	-	TGTGCCAGCAGTTACCGACAGGGCTATAATTCACCCCTCCACTTT	CASSYRQGYNSPLHF
TRBV9	-	TRBJ2-1	-	TGTGCCAGCAGCGCCAGAAGAGAGCAGTTCTTC	CASSARREQFF
TRBV27	-	TRBJ2-5	-	TGTGCCAGCAGTTCGTCGGTCTCCTACTCCCAAGAGACCCAGTACTTC	CASSSSVSYSQETQYF
TRBV20-1	-	TRBJ2-3	few	TGCAGTGCTCGCCATGGGGGGTCCACAGATACGCAGTATTTT	CSARHGGSTDTQYF
TRBV7-9	-	TRBJ1-6	many	TGTGCCAGCAGCTTAGGGAGGGTTTCTAATTCACCCCTCCACTTT	CASSLGRVSNSPLHF
TRBV7-9	-	TRBJ1-5	few	TGTGCCAGCAGCTTAGCGACAGAAGCCGGTCAGCCCCAGCATTTT	CASSLATEAGQPQHF
TRBV5-6	-	TRBJ1-2	-	TGTGCCAGCAGCTTGAATGTTCTGGTTCCCGTCTATGGCTACACCTTC	CASSLNVLVPVYGYTF
TRBV12-5	TRBD1	TRBJ2-7	few	TGTGCTAGTGGTTTCCGGACAGGGATGGCCCTCCCCTACGAGCAGTACTTC	CASGFRTGMALPYEQYF
TRBV24-1	-	TRBJ2-3	few	TGTGCCACCAGTGGGCTGTTTGGGGGAGTAGGGTCAGATACGCAGTATTTT	CATSGLFGGVGSDTQYF
TRBV15	TRBD1	TRBJ1-6	-	TGTGCCACCAGCAGAGGTTCCAACAGGGGGCTTCTTAATTCACCCCTCCACTTT	CATSRGSNRGLLNSPLHF
TRBV27	-	TRBJ2-5	-	TGTGCCAGCAGTTTGAACCCCAAGAGGACCCAGTACTTC	CASSLNPKRTQYF
TRBV7-2	TRBD1	TRBJ1-5	many	TGTGCCAGCAGCGCGTCCCCAGGGGGCGGCAATCAGCCCCAGCATTTT	CASSASPGGGNQPQHF
TRBV6-2/TRBV6-3	-	TRBJ1-2	-	TGTGTCAGCAGTTACTCGGCTACACCTACCTATGGCTACACCTTC	CVSSYSATPTYGYTF
TRBV19	-	TRBJ2-1	few	TGTGCCAGTAGTATAGGGGAGCAGAGCGAGCAGTTCTTC	CASSIGEQSEQFF
TRBV6-1	-	TRBJ2-1	-	TGTGCCAGCAGCCCTACGAGAGGGGCAGGTGAGCAGTTCTTC	CASSPTRGAGEQFF
TRBV7-2	TRBD1	TRBJ1-6	many	TGTGCCAGCAGCTCCCCCCCGACAGGGTGGGCCTATAATTCACCCCTCCACTTT	CASSSPPTGWAYNSPLHF
TRBV20-1	TRBD2	TRBJ2-1	-	TGCAGTGCTAGAGATCCCTCCCGACTAGCGGGGAGGGGGGATGAGCAGTTCTTC	CSARDPSRLAGRGDEQFF
TRBV19	TRBD2	TRBJ2-1	-	TGTGCCAGTAGTACGGGCGGGGGAGGTTACAATGAGCAGTTCTTC	CASSTGGGGYNEQFF
TRBV15	TRBD1	TRBJ1-3	few	TGTGCCACCAGCAGAGACAGGGGGCCTGGAAACACCATATATTTT	CATSRDRGPGNTIYF
TRBV20-1	-	TRBJ1-6	-	TGCAGTGCAATCAAGGGCCCCTCCTATAATTCACCCCTCCACTTT	CSAIKGPSYNSPLHF
TRBV5-5	-	TRBJ2-3	-	TGTGCCAGCAGACAGTTCGAGGCTAGCACAGATACGCAGTATTTT	CASRQFEASTDTQYF
TRBV10-3	TRBD1	TRBJ1-4	-	TGTGCCAGCAGCACAGGGGCGGGGGACGGTTGGGGAGAAAAACTGTTTTTT	CASSTGAGDGWGEKLFF
TRBV4-1	-	TRBJ2-2	-	TGCGCCAGCCAACCGGGGAACACCGGGGAGCTGTTTTTT	CASQPGNTGELFF
TRBV5-6	TRBD1	TRBJ2-2	-	TGTGCCAGCAGCTCCGAACCGGGACAGGGTTACACCGGGGAGCTGTTTTTT	CASSSEPGQGYTGELFF
TRBV7-9	-	TRBJ2-3	many	TGTGCCAGCAGCTTATTGCGGGGCAGCACAGATACGCAGTATTTT	CASSLLRGSTDTQYF
TRBV10-2	-	TRBJ2-5	-	TGCGCCAGCAGTGCAAATCGGGTATCCCAAGAGACCCAGTACTTC	CASSANRVSQETQYF
TRBV6-8	-	TRBJ1-1	-	TGTGCCAGCAGTTACTCGTTCCTAGGCCTACTCGGGACTGAAGCTTTCTTT	CASSYSFLGLLGTEAFF
TRBV27	-	TRBJ1-5	-	TGTGCCGCGGGGGGTCAAGGTCAGCCCCAGCATTTT	CAAGGQGQPQHF
TRBV6-1	-	TRBJ2-3	-	TGTGCCAGCAGTGAAGGGGAGACTACCTTCAGGGATACGCAGTATTTT	CASSEGETTFRDTQYF